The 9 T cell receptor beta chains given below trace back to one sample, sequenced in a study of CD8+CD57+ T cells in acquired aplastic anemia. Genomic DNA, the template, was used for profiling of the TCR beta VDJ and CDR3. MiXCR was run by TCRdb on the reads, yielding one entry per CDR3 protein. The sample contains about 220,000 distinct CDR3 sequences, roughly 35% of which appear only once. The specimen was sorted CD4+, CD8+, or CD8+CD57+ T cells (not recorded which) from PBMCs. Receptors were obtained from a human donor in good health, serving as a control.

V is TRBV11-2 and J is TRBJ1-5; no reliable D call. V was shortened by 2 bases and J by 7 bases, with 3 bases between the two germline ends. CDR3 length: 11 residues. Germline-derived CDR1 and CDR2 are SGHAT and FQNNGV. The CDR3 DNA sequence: TGTGCCAGCAGCTTAAGGCAGCCCCAGCATTTT. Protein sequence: CASSLRQPQHF. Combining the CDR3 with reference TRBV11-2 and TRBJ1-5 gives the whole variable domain EAGVAQSPRYKIIEKRQSVAFWCNPISGHATLYWYQQILGQGPKLLIQFQNNGVVDDSQLPKDRFSAERLKGVDSTLKIQPAKLEDSAVYLCASSLRQPQHFGDGTRLSIL.

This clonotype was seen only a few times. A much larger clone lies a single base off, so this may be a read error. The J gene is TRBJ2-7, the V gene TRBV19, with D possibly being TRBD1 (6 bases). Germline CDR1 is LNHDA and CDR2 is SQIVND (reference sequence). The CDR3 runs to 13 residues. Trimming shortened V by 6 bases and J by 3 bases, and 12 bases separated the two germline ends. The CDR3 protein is CASRLTGFYEQYF. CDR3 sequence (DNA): TGTGCCAGTAGACTTACAGGGTTCTACGAGCAGTACTTC.

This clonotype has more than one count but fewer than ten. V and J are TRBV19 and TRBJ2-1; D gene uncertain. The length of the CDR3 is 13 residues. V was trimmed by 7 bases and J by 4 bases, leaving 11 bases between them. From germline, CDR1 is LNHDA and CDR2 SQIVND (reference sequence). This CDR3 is CASNLYPYNEQFF. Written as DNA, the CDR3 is TGTGCCAGTAACCTTTACCCTTACAATGAGCAGTTCTTC.

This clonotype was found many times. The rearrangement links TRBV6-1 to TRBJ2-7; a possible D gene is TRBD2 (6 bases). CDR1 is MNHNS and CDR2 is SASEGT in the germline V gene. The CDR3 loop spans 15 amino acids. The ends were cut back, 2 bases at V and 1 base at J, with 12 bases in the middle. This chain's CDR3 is CASSERAGQSYEQYF. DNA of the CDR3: TGTGCCAGCAGTGAACGTGCGGGGCAGTCCTACGAGCAGTACTTC.

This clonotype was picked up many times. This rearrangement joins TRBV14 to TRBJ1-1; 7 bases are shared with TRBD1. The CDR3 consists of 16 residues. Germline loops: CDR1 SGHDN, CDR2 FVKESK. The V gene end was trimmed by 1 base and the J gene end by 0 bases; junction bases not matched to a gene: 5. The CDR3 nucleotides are TGTGCCAGCAGCCAAGGGGGGACAGCGATGAACACTGAAGCTTTCTTT. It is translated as CASSQGGTAMNTEAFF.

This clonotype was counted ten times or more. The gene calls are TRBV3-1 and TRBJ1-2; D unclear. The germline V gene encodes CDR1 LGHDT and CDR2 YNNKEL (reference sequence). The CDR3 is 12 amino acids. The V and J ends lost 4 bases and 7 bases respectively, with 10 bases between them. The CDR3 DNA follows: TGTGCCAGCAGCCCCAGCGGCGGTGGCTACACCTTC. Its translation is CASSPSGGGYTF.

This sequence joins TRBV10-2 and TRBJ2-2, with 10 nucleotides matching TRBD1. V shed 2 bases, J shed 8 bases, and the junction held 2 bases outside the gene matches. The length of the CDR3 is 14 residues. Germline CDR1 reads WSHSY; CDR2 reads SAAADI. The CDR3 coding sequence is TGCGCCAGCAGTGAGGGACAGGGGGTAGGGGAGCTGTTTTTT. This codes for CASSEGQGVGELFF.

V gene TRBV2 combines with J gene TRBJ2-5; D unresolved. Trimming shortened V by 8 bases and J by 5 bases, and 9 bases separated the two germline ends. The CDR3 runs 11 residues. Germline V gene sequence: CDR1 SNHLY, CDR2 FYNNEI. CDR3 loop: CASLGWETQYF. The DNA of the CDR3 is TGTGCCAGCCTGGGCTGGGAGACCCAGTACTTC.

CDR3 in DNA: TGTGCCAGCAACTTACGTTACGGACGGGACACTGAAGCTTTCTTT. Translation: CASNLRYGRDTEAFF. The chain has TRBV12-3 or TRBV12-4 and TRBJ1-1; D is ambiguous. V shed 7 bases and J shed 3 bases, with 18 bases lying between them. This CDR3 has 15 residues.